Sequencing of this T cell receptor (beta chain) was carried out in a study of blood T cell repertoires in COVID-19. Repertoires were generated with immunoSEQ multiplex PCR, while TCRdb's copy carries only in-frame clones and drops some. This repertoire shows roughly 220,000 clones, 85% to 90% found once; its top ten account for roughly 15%. V shed 5 bases, J shed 4 bases, and the junction held 4 bases outside the gene matches. The germline CDR1 and CDR2 sequences are MNHNY and SVGAGI (reference sequence). This CDR3 has 14 residues. The sample comprised PBMCs or T cells enriched from blood (not recorded which). This receptor was taken from a woman between 45 and 60 years old with acute COVID-19. The V gene is TRBV6-6, the J gene TRBJ1-3; 8 bases line up with TRBD1. The CDR3 sequence is CASSAQGAGNTIYF. Here the CDR3 DNA reads TGTGCCAGCAGTGCCCAGGGGGCCGGAAACACCATATATTTT.